The present T cell receptor (beta chain) was sequenced within a study of cytomegalovirus exposure and HLA in healthy donors. The count of this clone is one. With 60 Vbeta and 13 Jbeta primers, the PCR was carried out. The method was immunoSEQ multiplex PCR; TCRdb's version includes in-frame clones alone and lacks a portion of them. The sample includes about 160,000 clones, about 81% seen only once; the top ten take approximately 1.4%. CDR3 size: 12 residues. The V gene's germline CDR1 is MNHEY and CDR2 SVGAGI. V lost 8 bases, J lost 5 bases, and 13 bases lay in between. The chain uses TRBV6-5 and TRBJ2-7; TRBD1 is a possible D gene (6 bases). Sequencing used PBMCs. This TCR derives from a girl aged 10 to 17 in good health and CMV-seropositive. The CDR3 spells CASQTRGHEQYF. DNA for the CDR3: TGTGCCAGCCAAACCAGGGGTCACGAGCAGTACTTC.